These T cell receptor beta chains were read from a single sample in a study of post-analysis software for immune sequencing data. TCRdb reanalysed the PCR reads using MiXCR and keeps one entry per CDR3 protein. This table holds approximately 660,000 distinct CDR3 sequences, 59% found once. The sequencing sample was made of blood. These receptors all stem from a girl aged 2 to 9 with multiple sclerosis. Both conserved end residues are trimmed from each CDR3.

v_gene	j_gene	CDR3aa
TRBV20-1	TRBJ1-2	SARVVEQGRRGYT
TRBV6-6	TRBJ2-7	ASSYYGQGDEQY
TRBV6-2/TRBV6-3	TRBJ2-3	ASSYSRVRTTPGWPDTQY
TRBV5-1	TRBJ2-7	ASSLEGSFTYEQY
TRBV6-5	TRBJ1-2	ASSYRTFNYGYT
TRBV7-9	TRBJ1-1	ASSSSDRAMNTEAF
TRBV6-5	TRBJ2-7	ASRRQGAWEQY
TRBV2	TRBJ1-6	ASSLQGGGNSPLH
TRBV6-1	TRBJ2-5	ASSEGQNQETQY
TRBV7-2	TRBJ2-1	ASSSGERGGPNEQF
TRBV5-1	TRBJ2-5	ASSTGTDKETQY
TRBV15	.	ATSRTGLNYEQY
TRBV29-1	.	SVEDRGQGAKTQY
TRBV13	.	ASSSRGAYEQY
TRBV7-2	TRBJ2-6	ACSLGVPGANVLT
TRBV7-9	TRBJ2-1	ASSSNPGSVYEQF
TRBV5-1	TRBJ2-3	ASSLFLAGGPDTQY
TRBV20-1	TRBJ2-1	SARDQQGAMNNEQF
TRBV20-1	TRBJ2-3	SAPRAGSTDTQY
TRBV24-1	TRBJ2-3	ATSRGSQPDTQY
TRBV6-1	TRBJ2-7	ASNKDRVEEEQY
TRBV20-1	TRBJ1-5	SARDQGQSSNQPQH
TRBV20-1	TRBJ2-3	SARDQLGLAGVQDTQY
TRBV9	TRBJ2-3	ASSDWRDTQY
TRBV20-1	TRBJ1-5	AEGFNQPQH
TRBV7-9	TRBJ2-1	ASSSGLAKYNEQF
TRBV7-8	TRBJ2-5	ASSLEGGLETQY
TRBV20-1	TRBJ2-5	SARRTGLPQETQY
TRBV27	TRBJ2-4	ASSLSPTLALSNKNIQY
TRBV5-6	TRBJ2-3	ASNDLRVGGTDTQY
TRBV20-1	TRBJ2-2	SAREGLAGNTGELF
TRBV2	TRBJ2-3	ASSQTGVSTDTQY
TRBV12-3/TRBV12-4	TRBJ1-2	ASSLPGQYYGYT
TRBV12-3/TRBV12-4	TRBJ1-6	ASSRNGVNSPLH
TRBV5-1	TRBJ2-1	ASSLDLAGNEQF
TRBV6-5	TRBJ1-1	ASSYEQGNTEAF
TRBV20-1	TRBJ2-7	SAKKGQYYEQY
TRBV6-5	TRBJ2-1	ASSYNEGHEQF
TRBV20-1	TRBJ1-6	SASLFDRDGSSPLH
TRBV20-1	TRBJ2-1	SASRDRGLLSSYNEQF
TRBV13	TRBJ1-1	ASSQSSGLGTEAF
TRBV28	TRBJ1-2	ASSLLRGYT
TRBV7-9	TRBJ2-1	ASSSTGLAYPHEQF
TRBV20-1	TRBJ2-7	SARGTSGGGYEQY
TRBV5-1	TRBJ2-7	ASSIGMGEQY
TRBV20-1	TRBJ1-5	SAQEELGIQPQH
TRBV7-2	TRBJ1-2	ASSSWTTYGYT
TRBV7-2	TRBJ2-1	ASSFRRGTEQF
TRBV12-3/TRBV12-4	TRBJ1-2	ASSLQSYYGYT
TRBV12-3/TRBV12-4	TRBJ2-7	ASRTSGQGEQY
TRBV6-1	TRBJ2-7	ASSEDGGSSYEQY
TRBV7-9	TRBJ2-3	ASSLEHTDTQY
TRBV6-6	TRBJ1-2	ASGEGGSYGYT